These 19 T cell receptor beta chains were sequenced from one sample in a study of blood T cell repertoires in COVID-19. The data were produced by immunoSEQ multiplex PCR, yet TCRdb's version contains in-frame clones alone and is incomplete. The sample lists about 200,000 clones, roughly 90% occurring once. The sample taken for sequencing was peripheral blood. These receptors came from a man younger than 30 with active or convalescent COVID-19.

The gene calls are TRBV7-6 and TRBJ1-2; D unresolved. Trimming left V 5 bases short and J 4 bases short, with 17 bases between. CDR1 is SGHVS, CDR2 FNYEAQ, per germline. The CDR3 is 15 amino acids. CDR3 DNA: TGTGCCAGCAGCCCCACCCATCGGGGATCCTATGGCTACACCTTC. The encoded protein is CASSPTHRGSYGYTF.

The rearrangement joins TRBV11-1 to TRBJ2-1; 9 nucleotides align to TRBD2. After removal of 5 bases from V and 1 base from J, the junction contained 6 bases not matched to a gene. The CDR3 consists of 16 residues. Germline CDR1 SGHAT, CDR2 FQDESV (reference sequence). As DNA, the CDR3 is TGTGCCAGCAGCCCGCACCTAGCGGGGTCCTACAATGAGCAGTTCTTC. As protein: CASSPHLAGSYNEQFF.

V and J are TRBV2 and TRBJ2-3; 7 nucleotides align to TRBD2. V trimming: 6 bases; J trimming: 6 bases; junction bases outside the gene matches: 3. CDR3 size: 12 residues. Germline V gene data show CDR1 as SNHLY and CDR2 as FYNNEI. CDR3 in amino acids: CASRPLADTQYF. The CDR3 DNA follows: TGTGCCAGCAGACCACTAGCGGATACGCAGTATTTT.

In this sample, this clone turned up once. This chain connects TRBV5-1 to TRBJ2-1; 10 bases fit TRBD2. The CDR3 has 16 amino acids. V was pared by 1 base and J by 0 bases, with 1 base of the junction left unmatched. Germline-derived CDR1 and CDR2 are SGHRS and YFSETQ. CDR3 region: CASSLSSGSSYNEQFF. In DNA form, the CDR3 reads TGCGCCAGCAGCTTGTCTAGCGGGAGCTCCTACAATGAGCAGTTCTTC.

The rearrangement joins TRBV12-3 or TRBV12-4 to TRBJ1-6; D perhaps matches TRBD1 (5 bases). The CDR3 totals 13 residues. V was cut by 3 bases and J by 7 bases, with 7 bases left in between. The CDR3 DNA sequence: TGTGCCAGCAGTTTGACAGAGAATTCACCCCTCCACTTT. This sequence encodes CASSLTENSPLHF.

The chain employs TRBV19 and TRBJ1-2; maybe TRBD1 (5 bases). Germline assignment: CDR1 LNHDA and CDR2 SQIVND (reference sequence). CDR3 length equals 13 residues. Trimming cost V 6 bases and J 4 bases, with 12 bases left between them. CDR3 residues: CASSETVFYGYTF. Here the CDR3 DNA reads TGTGCCAGTAGCGAGACAGTTTTCTATGGCTACACCTTC.

This clone has a handful of counts. CDR3 nucleotides: TGTGCCAGTACTCGCCAGGGGGATCAGCCCCAGCATTTT. Its translation: CASTRQGDQPQHF. This chain connects TRBV19 to TRBJ1-5; 7 bases match TRBD1. Germline assignment: CDR1 LNHDA and CDR2 SQIVND (reference sequence). Trimming took 7 bases from V and 5 from J; bases not matched to a gene: 5. CDR3 length: 13 residues.

This clone was recorded once. The V and J genes are TRBV24-1 and TRBJ1-5; D remains ambiguous. Germline CDR1 and CDR2: KGHDR and SFDVKD. The CDR3 extends over 17 amino acids. Trimming shortened V by 4 bases and J by 1 base, and 16 bases separated the two germline ends. CDR3 nucleotide sequence: TGTGCCACCAGTGACCACGCCGGCGGTCGCAGCAATCAGCCCCAGCATTTT. Translating it yields CATSDHAGGRSNQPQHF.

In this sample, this clone turned up once. The genes are TRBV7-2 and TRBJ1-3; 7 nucleotides align to TRBD1. CDR1 and CDR2 from the germline V gene are SGHTA and FQGNSA. This CDR3 is built from 17 residues. V gave up 3 bases and J gave up 1 base; unmatched junction bases: 9. CDR3 protein: CASSLDRLGASGNTIYF. The CDR3 DNA reads TGTGCCAGCAGCTTGGACAGGCTCGGGGCGTCTGGAAACACCATATATTTT.

The chain joins TRBV19 to TRBJ1-2; D is possibly TRBD1 (6 bases). CDR1 and CDR2 (germline): LNHDA, SQIVND (reference sequence). The CDR3 contains 19 residues. Trimming left V 1 base short and J 2 bases short, with 23 bases between. CDR3 coding DNA: TGTGCCAGTAGTATAGGGACCGGGGGGGCTAATAGAGGGAACTATGGCTACACCTTC. This gives the protein CASSIGTGGANRGNYGYTF.

The rearrangement joins TRBV10-3 to TRBJ2-3; 8 bases line up with TRBD2. V was clipped by 0 bases and J by 4 bases; unmatched bases: 3. CDR1 ENHRY and CDR2 SYGVKD come from the germline V gene. The CDR3 is 15 residues long. DNA of the CDR3: TGTGCCATCAGTGAGTCTTCGGGAGGGCCAGATACGCAGTATTTT. Protein product: CAISESSGGPDTQYF.

The V gene is TRBV27, the J gene TRBJ2-3, with D possibly being TRBD1 (5 bases). The CDR3 has 13 residues. Germline loops: CDR1 MNHEY, CDR2 SMNVEV (reference sequence). The V gene lost 6 bases and the J gene lost 3 bases, with 10 bases spanning the gap. DNA of the CDR3: TGTGCCAGCAGCACAGGAATGACAGATACGCAGTATTTT. Its translation is CASSTGMTDTQYF.

The chain joins TRBV4-1 to TRBJ2-1; 9 bases line up with TRBD2. This CDR3 has 18 amino acids. V lost 0 bases to trimming and J lost 5 bases; unmatched junction nucleotides: 11. Germline V gene lookup returns CDR1 MGHRA and CDR2 YSYEKL. In DNA, the CDR3 is TGCGCCAGCAGCCAAGATTGGAAACTAGCGGGCTTTAACAATGAGCAGTTCTTC. Translated: CASSQDWKLAGFNNEQFF.

The chain carries TRBV18 and TRBJ1-1, with a weak D call TRBD1 (5 bases). Looked up from germline, CDR1 is KGHSH and CDR2 is LQKENI. Deletions cut 2 bases from V and 5 bases from J, with 12 bases between. The CDR3 spans 14 residues. In DNA form, the CDR3 reads TGTGCCAGCTCACCAGCAGGGAAGAAAACTGAAGCTTTCTTT. Residues: CASSPAGKKTEAFF.

V gene TRBV27 combines with J gene TRBJ1-2; 10 bases align to TRBD1. CDR3 length equals 17 residues. Trimming removed 8 bases from V and 8 bases from J; junction bases left unmatched: 20. Germline values: CDR1 MNHEY, CDR2 SMNVEV (reference sequence). CDR3 amino acids: CASSIGGTGALWSGYTF. In nucleotides, the CDR3 is TGTGCCAGCTCCATAGGGGGGACAGGGGCCCTCTGGAGCGGCTACACCTTC.

V usage is TRBV5-5 and J usage is TRBJ1-5, with 10 bases that match TRBD1. Germline assignment: CDR1 SGHKS and CDR2 YYEKEE (reference sequence). This CDR3 is 18 amino acids long. Germline trimming cut 0 bases from V and 0 bases from J; bases unmatched to any gene: 6. CDR3: CASSLAGTGADSNQPQHF. The DNA of the CDR3 is TGTGCCAGCAGCTTGGCAGGGACAGGGGCTGATAGCAATCAGCCCCAGCATTTT.

A few counts support this clone. V and J are TRBV27 and TRBJ1-5; no definite D call. The CDR3 loop spans 15 amino acids. Trimming shortened V by 7 bases and J by 0 bases, and 13 bases separated the two germline ends. Germline-derived CDR1 and CDR2 are MNHEY and SMNVEV (reference sequence). CDR3 coding DNA: TGTGCCAGCACCCCCTCAGGAACTAGCAATCAGCCCCAGCATTTT. Translated, it gives CASTPSGTSNQPQHF.

V and J are TRBV5-5 and TRBJ2-3, with TRBD1 as a possible D gene (5 bases). The CDR3 extends over 16 amino acids. Germline CDR1 reads SGHKS; CDR2 reads YYEKEE (reference sequence). V was pared by 4 bases and J by 4 bases, with 19 bases between. The CDR3 nucleotides read TGTGCCAGCAGCCCCGGAACCTCTCAGGGTTCAGATACGCAGTATTTT. This codes for CASSPGTSQGSDTQYF.

The chain carries TRBV19 and TRBJ2-7, with D maybe TRBD1 (5 bases). CDR3 length: 12 amino acids. CDR1 is LNHDA, CDR2 SQIVND, per germline (reference sequence). V lost 5 bases and J 6 bases, leaving 11 bases between the germline ends. In DNA form, the CDR3 reads TGTGCCAGTAGTGGAACAGGTACCGAGCAGTACTTC. Translating gives CASSGTGTEQYF.